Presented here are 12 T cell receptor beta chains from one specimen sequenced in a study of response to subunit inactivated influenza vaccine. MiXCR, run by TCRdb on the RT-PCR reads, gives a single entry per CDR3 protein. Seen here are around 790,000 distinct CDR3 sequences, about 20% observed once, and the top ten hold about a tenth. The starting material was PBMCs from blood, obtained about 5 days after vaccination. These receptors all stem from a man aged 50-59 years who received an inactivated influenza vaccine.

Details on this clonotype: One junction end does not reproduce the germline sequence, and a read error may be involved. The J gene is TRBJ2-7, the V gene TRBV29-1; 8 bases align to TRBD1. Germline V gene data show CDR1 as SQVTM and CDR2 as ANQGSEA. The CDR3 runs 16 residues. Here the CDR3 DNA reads TGCAGCGTTGAAGATATGGCAGGGGGCCTATCCTACGAGCTGTACTTC. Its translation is CSVEDMAGGLSYELYF.

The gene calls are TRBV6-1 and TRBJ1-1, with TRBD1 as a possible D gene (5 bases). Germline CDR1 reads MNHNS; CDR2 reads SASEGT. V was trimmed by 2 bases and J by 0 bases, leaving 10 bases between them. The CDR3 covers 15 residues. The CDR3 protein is CASSEFVGVNTEAFF. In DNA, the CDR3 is TGTGCCAGCAGTGAATTTGTAGGGGTGAACACTGAAGCTTTCTTT.

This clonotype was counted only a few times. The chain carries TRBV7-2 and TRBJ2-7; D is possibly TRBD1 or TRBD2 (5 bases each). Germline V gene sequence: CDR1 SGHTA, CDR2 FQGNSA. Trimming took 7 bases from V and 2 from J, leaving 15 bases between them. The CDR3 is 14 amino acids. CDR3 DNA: TGTGCCAGCAACTACCGGGACGGCACCTACGAGCAGTACTTC. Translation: CASNYRDGTYEQYF.

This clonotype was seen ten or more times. This CDR3 reads CASSWTGRGSGELFF. The CDR3 DNA reads as TGTGCCAGCAGTTGGACAGGGAGAGGCTCCGGGGAGCTGTTTTTT. The chain couples TRBV6-5 to TRBJ2-2; 8 nucleotides line up with TRBD1. J lost 6 bases, V lost 4 bases, and 7 bases had no gene match. From germline, CDR1 is MNHEY and CDR2 SVGAGI. The CDR3 is 15 residues long.

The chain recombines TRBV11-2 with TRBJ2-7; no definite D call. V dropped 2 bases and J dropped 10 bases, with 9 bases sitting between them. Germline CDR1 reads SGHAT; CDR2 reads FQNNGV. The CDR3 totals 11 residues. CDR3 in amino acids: CASSLLVNQYF. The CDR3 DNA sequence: TGTGCCAGCAGCTTATTGGTTAACCAGTACTTC.

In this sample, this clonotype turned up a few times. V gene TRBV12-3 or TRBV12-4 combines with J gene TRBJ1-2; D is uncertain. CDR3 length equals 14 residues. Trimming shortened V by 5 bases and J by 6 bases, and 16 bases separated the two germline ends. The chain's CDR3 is CASSRGEGSHGYTF. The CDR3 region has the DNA TGTGCCAGCAGTCGGGGTGAGGGAAGTCATGGCTACACCTTC.

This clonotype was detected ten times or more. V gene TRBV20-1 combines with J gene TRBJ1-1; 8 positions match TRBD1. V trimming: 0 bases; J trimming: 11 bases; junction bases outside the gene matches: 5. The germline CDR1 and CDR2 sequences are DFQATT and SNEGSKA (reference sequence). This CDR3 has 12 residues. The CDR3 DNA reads TGCAGTGCTAGAGATTCTTACAGGGGGGCTTTCTTT. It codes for CSARDSYRGAFF.

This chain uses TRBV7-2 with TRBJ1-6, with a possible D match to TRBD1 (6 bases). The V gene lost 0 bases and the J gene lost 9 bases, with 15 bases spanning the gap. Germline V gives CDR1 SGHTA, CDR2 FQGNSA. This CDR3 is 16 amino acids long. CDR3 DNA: TGTGCCAGCAGCTTAGCGGGGGGGCAGGGTGGTTCACCCCTCCACTTT. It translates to CASSLAGGQGGSPLHF.

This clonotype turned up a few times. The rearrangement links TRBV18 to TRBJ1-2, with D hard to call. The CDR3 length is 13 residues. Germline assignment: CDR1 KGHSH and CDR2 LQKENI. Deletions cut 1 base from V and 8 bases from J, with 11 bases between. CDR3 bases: TGTGCCAGCTCACCACGGTGGGGAGGCGGCTACACCTTC. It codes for CASSPRWGGGYTF.

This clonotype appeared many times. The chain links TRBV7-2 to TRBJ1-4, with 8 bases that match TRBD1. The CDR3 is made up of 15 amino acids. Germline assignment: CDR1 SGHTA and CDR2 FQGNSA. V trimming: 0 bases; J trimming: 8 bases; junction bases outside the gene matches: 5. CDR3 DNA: TGTGCCAGCAGCTTAGCAGACAGGGGAGTCGAAAAACTGTTTTTT. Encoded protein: CASSLADRGVEKLFF.

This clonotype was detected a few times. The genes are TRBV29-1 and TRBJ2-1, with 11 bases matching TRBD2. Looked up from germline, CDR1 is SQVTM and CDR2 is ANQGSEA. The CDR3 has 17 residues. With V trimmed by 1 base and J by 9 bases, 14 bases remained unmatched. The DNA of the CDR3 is TGCAGCGTTGAAGGTAGTCTTCTAGCGGGAGGATATGGTGAGCAGTTCTTC. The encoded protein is CSVEGSLLAGGYGEQFF.

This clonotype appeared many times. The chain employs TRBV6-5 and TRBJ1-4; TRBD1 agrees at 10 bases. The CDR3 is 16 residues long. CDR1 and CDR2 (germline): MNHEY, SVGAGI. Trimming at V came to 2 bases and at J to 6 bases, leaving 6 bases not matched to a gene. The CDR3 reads CASSYLGGTGDEKLFF. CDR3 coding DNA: TGTGCCAGCAGTTACCTCGGGGGGACAGGGGATGAAAAACTGTTTTTT.